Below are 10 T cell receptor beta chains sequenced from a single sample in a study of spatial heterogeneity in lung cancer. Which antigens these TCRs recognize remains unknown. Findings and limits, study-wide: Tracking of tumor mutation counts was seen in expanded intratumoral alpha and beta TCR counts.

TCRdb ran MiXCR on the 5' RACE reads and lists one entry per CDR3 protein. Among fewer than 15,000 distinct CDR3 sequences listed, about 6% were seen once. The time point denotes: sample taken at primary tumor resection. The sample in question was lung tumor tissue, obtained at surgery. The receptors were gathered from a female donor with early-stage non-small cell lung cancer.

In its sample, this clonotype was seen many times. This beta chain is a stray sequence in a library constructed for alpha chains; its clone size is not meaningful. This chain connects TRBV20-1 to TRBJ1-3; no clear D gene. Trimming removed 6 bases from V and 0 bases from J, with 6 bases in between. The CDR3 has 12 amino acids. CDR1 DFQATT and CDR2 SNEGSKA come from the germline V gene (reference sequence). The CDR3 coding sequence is TGCAGTGCAAGGCCCTCTGGAAACACCATATATTTT. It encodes CSARPSGNTIYF.

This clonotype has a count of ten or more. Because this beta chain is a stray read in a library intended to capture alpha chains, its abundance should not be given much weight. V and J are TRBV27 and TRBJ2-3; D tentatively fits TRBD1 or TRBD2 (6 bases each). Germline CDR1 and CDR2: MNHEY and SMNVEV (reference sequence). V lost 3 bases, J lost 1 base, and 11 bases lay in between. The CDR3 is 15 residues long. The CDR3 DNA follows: TGTGCCAGCAGTTTCACGGGGGCCGGCACAGATACGCAGTATTTT. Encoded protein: CASSFTGAGTDTQYF.

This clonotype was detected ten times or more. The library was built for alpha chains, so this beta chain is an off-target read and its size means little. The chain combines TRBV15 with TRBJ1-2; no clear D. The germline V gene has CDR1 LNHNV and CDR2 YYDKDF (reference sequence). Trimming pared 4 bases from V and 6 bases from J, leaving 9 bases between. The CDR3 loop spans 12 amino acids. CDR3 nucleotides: TGTGCCACCAGCATTTTTCGGAATGGCTACACCTTC. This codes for CATSIFRNGYTF.

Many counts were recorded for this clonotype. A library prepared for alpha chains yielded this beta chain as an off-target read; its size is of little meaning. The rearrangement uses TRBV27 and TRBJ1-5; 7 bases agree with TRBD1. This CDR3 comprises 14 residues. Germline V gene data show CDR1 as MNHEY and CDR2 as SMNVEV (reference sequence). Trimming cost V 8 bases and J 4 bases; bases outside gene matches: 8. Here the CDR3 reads CASSKQGTNQPQHF. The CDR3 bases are TGTGCCAGCTCTAAACAGGGGACGAATCAGCCCCAGCATTTT.

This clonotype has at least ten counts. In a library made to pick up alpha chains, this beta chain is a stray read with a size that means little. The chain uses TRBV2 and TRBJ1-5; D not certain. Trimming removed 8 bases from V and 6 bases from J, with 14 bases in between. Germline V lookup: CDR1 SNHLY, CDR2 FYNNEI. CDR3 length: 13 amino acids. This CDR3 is CASAEGLGQPQHF. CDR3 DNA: TGTGCCAGCGCAGAAGGTTTGGGTCAGCCCCAGCATTTT.

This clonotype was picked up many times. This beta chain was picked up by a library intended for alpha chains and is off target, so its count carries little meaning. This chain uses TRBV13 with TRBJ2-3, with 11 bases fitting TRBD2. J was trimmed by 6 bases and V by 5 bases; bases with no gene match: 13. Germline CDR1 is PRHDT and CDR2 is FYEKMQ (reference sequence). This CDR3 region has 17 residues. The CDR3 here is CASSLIAGGPDRDTQYF. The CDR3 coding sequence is TGTGCCAGCAGCCTAATAGCGGGGGGGCCCGACCGGGATACGCAGTATTTT.

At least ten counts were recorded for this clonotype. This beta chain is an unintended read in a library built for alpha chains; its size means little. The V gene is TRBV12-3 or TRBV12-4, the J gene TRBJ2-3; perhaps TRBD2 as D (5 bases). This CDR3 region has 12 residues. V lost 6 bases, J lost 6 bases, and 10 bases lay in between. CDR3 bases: TGTGCCAGCAGCTTGGACTGGGATACGCAGTATTTT. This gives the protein CASSLDWDTQYF.

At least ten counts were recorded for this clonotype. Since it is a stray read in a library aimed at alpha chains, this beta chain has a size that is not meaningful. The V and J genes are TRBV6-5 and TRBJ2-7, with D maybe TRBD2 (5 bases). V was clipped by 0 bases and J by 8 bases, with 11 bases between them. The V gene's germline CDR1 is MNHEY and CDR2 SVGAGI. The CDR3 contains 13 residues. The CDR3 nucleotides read TGTGCCAGCAGTTACTCATCGGGGAACAAGCAGTACTTC. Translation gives CASSYSSGNKQYF.

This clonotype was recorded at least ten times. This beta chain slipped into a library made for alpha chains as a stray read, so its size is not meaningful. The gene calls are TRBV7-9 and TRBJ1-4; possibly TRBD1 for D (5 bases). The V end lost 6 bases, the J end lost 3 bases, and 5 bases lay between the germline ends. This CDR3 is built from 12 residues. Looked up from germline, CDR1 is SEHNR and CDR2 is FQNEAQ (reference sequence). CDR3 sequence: CASRGANEKLFF. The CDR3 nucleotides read TGTGCCAGCAGGGGGGCTAATGAAAAACTGTTTTTT.

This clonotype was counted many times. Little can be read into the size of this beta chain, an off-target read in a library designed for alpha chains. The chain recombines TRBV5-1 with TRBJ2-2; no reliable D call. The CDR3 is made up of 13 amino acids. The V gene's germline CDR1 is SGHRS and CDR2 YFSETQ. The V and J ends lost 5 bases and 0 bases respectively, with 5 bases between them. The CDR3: CASRTTNTGELFF. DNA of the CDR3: TGCGCCAGCAGGACAACGAACACCGGGGAGCTGTTTTTT.